The 13 T cell receptor beta chains below come from one sample, sequenced in a study of T cell changes during pregnancy in multiple sclerosis. Data came from immunoSEQ multiplex PCR; TCRdb stores just in-frame clones and leaves some out. Among 20,000 or so clones, approximately 88% were seen once, and the ten largest hold 4.5% to 7%. The source was CD8+ T cells from peripheral blood mononuclear cells, collected after pregnancy. Receptors originate from a female donor in good health, enrolled as a control in a pregnancy study.

This clone turned up a few times. The chain joins TRBV7-9 to TRBJ2-7, with D perhaps TRBD2 (6 bases). V shed 10 bases and J shed 4 bases, with 11 bases lying between them. CDR1 is SEHNR, CDR2 FQNEAQ, per germline (reference sequence). CDR3 length: 11 amino acids. CDR3 sequence reads: CAISAGYEQYF. The CDR3 DNA reads as TGTGCCATCTCCGCGGGATACGAGCAGTACTTC.

The CDR3 bases are TGTGCCAGCAGCCCAAAGGACAGCCTTGAAAAACTGTTTTTT. Translating it yields CASSPKDSLEKLFF. The chain uses TRBV9 and TRBJ1-4; D is perhaps TRBD1 (6 bases). V gave up 4 bases and J gave up 7 bases, with 14 bases separating them. The CDR3 has 14 amino acids. The germline gives CDR1 SGDLS, CDR2 YYNGEE.

V is TRBV4-3 and J is TRBJ2-1, with 9 bases lining up with TRBD2. The CDR3 loop spans 16 amino acids. From germline, CDR1 is LGHNA and CDR2 YSLEER. With V trimmed by 4 bases and J by 2 bases, 6 bases remained unmatched. CDR3 DNA sequence: TGCGCCAGCAGCCTTAGCGGGGGCCGACCCTACAATGAGCAGTTCTTC. It yields the protein CASSLSGGRPYNEQFF.

The CDR3 DNA reads TGTGCCAGCAGCTTAGGACAGGGTGTCAATGAGCAGTTCTTC. This encodes CASSLGQGVNEQFF. The chain joins TRBV7-9 to TRBJ2-1; 7 bases align to TRBD1. V shed 1 base, J shed 6 bases, and the junction held 3 bases outside the gene matches. There are 14 residues in the CDR3. Germline V gives CDR1 SEHNR, CDR2 FQNEAQ (reference sequence).

The table lists this clone with a count of one. V is TRBV7-8 and J is TRBJ2-2; 14 bases align to TRBD2. The trim removed 5 bases at V and 5 bases at J, leaving 13 bases unmatched. CDR3 length: 19 residues. Germline V lookup: CDR1 SGHVS, CDR2 FQNEAQ. CDR3 residues: CASSVTGTSGGFFTGELFF. The CDR3, as DNA: TGTGCCAGCAGCGTAACCGGGACTAGCGGGGGTTTTTTTACCGGGGAGCTGTTTTTT.

This clone was counted once. The J gene is TRBJ2-5, the V gene TRBV7-8; weak D call: TRBD1 (5 bases). CDR3 length: 16 residues. Germline V lookup: CDR1 SGHVS, CDR2 FQNEAQ. V gave up 1 base and J gave up 4 bases, with 16 bases separating them. The CDR3 DNA sequence: TGTGCCAGCAGCTTAGTAGGGGTAAGCTTCGGAGAGACCCAGTACTTC. Amino acid sequence: CASSLVGVSFGETQYF.

The chain uses TRBV7-2 and TRBJ2-2; TRBD2 might be the D (6 bases). CDR3 length equals 18 residues. Germline CDR1 and CDR2: SGHTA and FQGNSA. Deletions cut 4 bases from V and 5 bases from J, with 23 bases between. DNA of the CDR3: TGTGCCAGCAGCTCCCAGGAGGGCCAGGCTGAAGGTACCGGGGAGCTGTTTTTT. Translated, it gives CASSSQEGQAEGTGELFF.

The V gene is TRBV1, the J gene TRBJ1-2; the table gives TRBD1 as D, unverified against the DNA. TRBV1 is a pseudogene segment. The CDR3 is 14 residues long. CDR3 sequence: CTSSQSHRIGGYTF. In DNA, the CDR3 is TGCACCAGCAGCCAAAGTCACAGGATAGGGGGCTACACCTTC.

This chain links TRBV7-6 with TRBJ2-5, with D perhaps TRBD1 (6 bases). Trimming removed 5 bases from V and 2 bases from J, with 12 bases in between. The CDR3 has 14 amino acids. CDR1 is SGHVS and CDR2 is FNYEAQ in the germline V gene. CDR3 bases: TGTGCCAGCAGCCCCGGGACATATCAAGAGACCCAGTACTTC. This encodes CASSPGTYQETQYF.

The chain joins TRBV27 to TRBJ1-4; TRBD1 matches 8 bases. The V gene's germline CDR1 is MNHEY and CDR2 SMNVEV (reference sequence). CDR3 length equals 15 residues. V was pared by 5 bases and J by 7 bases, with 9 bases of the junction left unmatched. The CDR3 protein is CASSRQGATGEKLFF. The CDR3 DNA reads as TGTGCCAGCAGTCGGCAGGGGGCAACTGGTGAAAAACTGTTTTTT. Full variable domain (missing parts from reference TRBV27 and TRBJ1-4): EAQVTQNPRYLITVTGKKLTVTCSQNMNHEYMSWYRQDPGLGLRQIYYSMNVEVTDKGDVPEGYKVSRKEKRNFPLILESPSPNQTSLYFCASSRQGATGEKLFFGSGTQLSVL.

The chain is built from TRBV12-5 and TRBJ1-2; 12 bases are shared with TRBD1. Germline V gene lookup returns CDR1 LGHNT and CDR2 FRNRAP. With V trimmed by 4 bases and J by 8 bases, 17 bases remained unmatched. The CDR3 is 18 amino acids. CDR3 protein: CASGYLLGQGALIEGYTF. CDR3 DNA: TGTGCTAGTGGTTACCTCTTGGGACAGGGGGCGCTTATAGAAGGCTACACCTTC.

The rearrangement uses TRBV5-1 and TRBJ2-5; 11 bases fit TRBD2. Germline CDR1 reads SGHRS; CDR2 reads YFSETQ. The ends lost 5 bases at V and 4 bases at J; junction bases unmatched: 13. This CDR3 comprises 17 residues. CDR3 loop: CASRGLAGGTLPETQYF. CDR3 DNA: TGCGCCAGCAGGGGCCTAGCGGGGGGAACACTTCCAGAGACCCAGTACTTC. Based on the CDR3 plus reference TRBV5-1 and TRBJ2-5, the full variable domain is KAGVTQTPRYLIKTRGQQVTLSCSPISGHRSVSWYQQTPGQGLQFLFEYFSETQRNKGNFPGRFSGRQFSNSRSEMNVSTLELGDSALYLCASRGLAGGTLPETQYFGPGTRLLVL.

The V and J genes are TRBV6-5 and TRBJ2-5; 9 nucleotides align to TRBD2. This CDR3 has 15 amino acids. Germline lookup yields CDR1 MNHEY and CDR2 SVGAGI. V shed 2 bases and J 5 bases; nucleotides not matched to a gene: 6. CDR3 DNA: TGTGCCAGCAGTTACGGCGGGGGGGATCCTGAGACCCAGTACTTC. This gives the protein CASSYGGGDPETQYF.